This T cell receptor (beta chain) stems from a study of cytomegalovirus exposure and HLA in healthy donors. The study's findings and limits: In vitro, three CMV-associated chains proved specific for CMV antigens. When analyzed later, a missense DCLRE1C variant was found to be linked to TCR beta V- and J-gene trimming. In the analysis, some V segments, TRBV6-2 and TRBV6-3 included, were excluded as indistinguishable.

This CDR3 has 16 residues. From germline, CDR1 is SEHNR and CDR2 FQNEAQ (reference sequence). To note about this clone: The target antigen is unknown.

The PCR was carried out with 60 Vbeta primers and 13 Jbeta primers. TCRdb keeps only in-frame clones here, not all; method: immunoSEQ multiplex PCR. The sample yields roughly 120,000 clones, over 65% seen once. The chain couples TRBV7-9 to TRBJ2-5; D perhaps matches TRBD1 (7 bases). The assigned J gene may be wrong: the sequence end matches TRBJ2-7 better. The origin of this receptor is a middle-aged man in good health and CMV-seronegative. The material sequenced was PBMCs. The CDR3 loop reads CASSPSRGRGAYEQYF. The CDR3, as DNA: TGTGCCAGCAGCCCGAGCAGGGGCAGGGGGGCCTACGAGCAGTACTTC.